Listed below are T cell receptor beta chains from one sample, sequenced in a study of human T cells and chemical hapten exposure. Each CDR3 protein gets one entry after TCRdb re-called the 5' RACE reads with MiXCR. The sample shows about 81,000 distinct CDR3 sequences, roughly 7.7% of them seen only once. The source of these receptors is a male donor in good health. The CDR3 runs from the conserved cysteine through the conserved F or W. The order of the fields is V gene, CDR3 length, clone size, J gene, CDR3 protein. Only some rows state a clone size, as once, few, many or a class for expanded clones.

>TRBV6-1|14|few|TRBJ1-2
CASRSGGQGRSYTF
>TRBV2|15|few|TRBJ2-1
CASSPGTSAYNEQFF
>TRBV11-1|13|NA|TRBJ1-3
CASGTRFGNTIYF
>TRBV27|14|few|TRBJ2-3
CASSSGTGQDTQYF
>TRBV6-2/TRBV6-3|13|few|TRBJ1-4
CASTTGSEEKLFF
>TRBV6-1|13|NA|TRBJ1-5
CASSANREQPQHF
>TRBV5-4|15|NA|TRBJ1-4
CASSTGQGSNEKLFF
>TRBV29-1|15|NA|TRBJ2-5
CSVDGRGGAQETQYF
>TRBV29-1|13|many|TRBJ1-1
CSVVRGRITEAFF
>TRBV14|11|few|TRBJ2-1
CASSQGGEQFF
>TRBV19|15|few|TRBJ2-5
CASSIISDRVETQYF
>TRBV11-1|13|few|TRBJ2-2
CASSLAQSGELFF
>TRBV4-2|18|NA|TRBJ2-3
CASSQDLLLETSTDTQYF
>TRBV27|15|few|TRBJ1-6
CASSLKSGYNSPLHF
>TRBV14|15|NA|TRBJ1-5
CASSQDEGIDQPQHF
>TRBV25-1|14|NA|TRBJ1-1
CASSGKTGGPEAFF
>TRBV2|14|few|TRBJ1-5
CASSEEAPGRPQHF
>TRBV27|14|NA|TRBJ1-1
CASSLSGVNTEAFF
>TRBV2|14|many|TRBJ2-7
CASNNRQGPYEQYF
>TRBV2|16|NA|TRBJ2-1
CASSGEGPSSYNEQFF
>TRBV5-5|14|many|TRBJ2-3
CASSLDTWADTQYF
>TRBV10-3|14|few|TRBJ2-3
CATRGRPSTDTQYF
>TRBV19|15|many|TRBJ2-7
CASSIRLAHSYEQYF
>TRBV6-2/TRBV6-3|12|NA|TRBJ2-7
CASSRGPREQYF